Presented here are 27 T cell receptor beta chains from one specimen sequenced in a study of regulatory T cells in long-lasting Graves disease. Arm-PCR of CDR3 regions and iRepertoire HTBI primers were the basis on which TCR beta libraries were built. TCRdb passed the multiplex PCR reads through MiXCR, listing each CDR3 protein once. The sample yields a few hundred thousand distinct CDR3 sequences, approximately 18% seen once. As for time point: newly diagnosed GD, antithyroid drugs for less than 3 months. The TCR library used RNA extracted from PBMCs. Another study also made use of these data, one on T cells in Graves' hyperthyroidism and ophthalmopathy.

The specimen was peripheral blood mononuclear cells (PBMCs), collected at new diagnosis, from a patient treated with antithyroid drugs. The receptors come from a woman in her 30s with Graves disease.

The chain links TRBV6-2 or TRBV6-3 to TRBJ2-1; 8 nucleotides line up with TRBD1. Losses at the gene ends were 5 bases for V and 5 bases for J; bases not matched to a gene: 14. CDR3 size: 17 residues. Germline V gene data show CDR1 as MNHEY and CDR2 as SVGEGT. As DNA, the CDR3 is TGTGCCAGCAGTACCCTACGACAGGGGTTAATGGACAATGAGCAGTTCTTC. This codes for CASSTLRQGLMDNEQFF.

A note on this clonotype: It differs at one base from a far larger clone, so likely a read error. The chain has TRBV6-1 and TRBJ1-4, with a possible D match to TRBD1 (5 bases). V lost 5 bases to trimming and J lost 2 bases, with 9 bases between them. The CDR3 consists of 14 residues. The germline gives CDR1 MNHNS, CDR2 SASEGT. DNA of the CDR3: TGTGCCAGCAGTCCAGGGAACACTAATGAAAAACTGTTTTTT. It encodes CASSPGNTNEKLFF.

In its sample, this clonotype was seen once. This chain uses TRBV7-2 with TRBJ1-5, with 8 bases that match TRBD1. V dropped 0 bases and J dropped 4; count of bases not matched to a gene: 2. The CDR3 runs to 15 residues. In germline, CDR1 is SGHTA, CDR2 FQGNSA. The CDR3 DNA follows: TGTGCCAGCAGCTTAGCTCGGACAGGGAATCAGCCCCAGCATTTT. Its protein product is CASSLARTGNQPQHF.

This clonotype appeared many times. The CDR3 nucleotides are TGTGCCAGCATCTCGGACAGACTAAATGAAAAACTGTTTTTT. Its protein is CASISDRLNEKLFF. This chain connects TRBV7-9 to TRBJ1-4, with a tentative D call TRBD1 (6 bases). V was clipped by 7 bases and J by 5 bases, with 14 bases between them. In germline, CDR1 is SEHNR, CDR2 FQNEAQ (reference sequence). The CDR3 has 14 residues.

This clonotype was detected ten times or more. This rearrangement joins TRBV29-1 to TRBJ1-1; no definite D call. The CDR3 sequence is 14 residues long. V was trimmed by 6 bases and J by 0 bases, leaving 14 bases between them. Germline V gene data show CDR1 as SQVTM and CDR2 as ANQGSEA. CDR3 sequence reads: CSVPGPLVNTEAFF. The CDR3 DNA is TGCAGCGTACCCGGGCCTTTGGTGAACACTGAAGCTTTCTTT.

This clonotype was seen ten or more times. The rearrangement uses TRBV28 and TRBJ1-1, with D tentatively TRBD1 (6 bases). V was pared by 3 bases and J by 1 base, with 12 bases between. Germline loops: CDR1 MDHEN, CDR2 SYDVKM. The CDR3 sequence is 15 residues long. The CDR3 coding sequence is TGTGCCAGCAGTTTCGCGGGGGCCGAGAACACTGAAGCTTTCTTT. Residues: CASSFAGAENTEAFF.

Many counts were recorded for this clonotype. V gene TRBV9 combines with J gene TRBJ2-1; 7 bases map to TRBD1. Trimming at V came to 0 bases and at J to 12 bases, leaving 6 bases not matched to a gene. Germline-derived CDR1 and CDR2 are SGDLS and YYNGEE. The CDR3 has 13 amino acids. The CDR3 sequence is CASSVGQGPRQFF. CDR3 coding DNA: TGTGCCAGCAGCGTAGGACAGGGTCCGCGGCAGTTCTTC.

Many counts were recorded for this clonotype. The chain couples TRBV5-1 to TRBJ2-7; no definite D call. CDR3 length: 11 residues. The germline gives CDR1 SGHRS, CDR2 YFSETQ. The V gene lost 4 bases and the J gene lost 4 bases, with 6 bases spanning the gap. The CDR3 region has the DNA TGCGCCAGCAGCGATAGATACGAGCAGTACTTC. Residues: CASSDRYEQYF.

This clonotype was found many times. The chain uses TRBV19 and TRBJ1-1; D is undetermined. Germline V gene lookup returns CDR1 LNHDA and CDR2 SQIVND (reference sequence). The CDR3 runs 12 residues. V shed 1 base and J shed 7 bases, with 7 bases lying between them. The CDR3 DNA sequence: TGTGCCAGTAGTATAGGGAGTATTGAAGCTTTCTTT. Its translation: CASSIGSIEAFF. The variable domain in full, completed from reference TRBV19 and TRBJ1-1, reads DGGITQSPKYLFRKEGQNVTLSCEQNLNHDAMYWYRQDPGQGLRLIYYSQIVNDFQKGDIAEGYSVSREKKESFPLTVTSAQKNPTAFYLCASSIGSIEAFFGQGTRLTVV.

The chain couples TRBV12-3 or TRBV12-4 to TRBJ2-6; no clear D. The CDR3 is 14 residues long. V was trimmed by 1 base and J by 3 bases, leaving 4 bases between them. The CDR3 DNA follows: TGTGCCAGCAGTTTAGGGCATGGGGCCAACGTCCTGACTTTC. Protein: CASSLGHGANVLTF.

This clonotype has at least ten counts. The CDR3 sequence: CASSYRGQGQETQYF. The CDR3 bases are TGTGCCAGCAGTTACCGAGGACAGGGCCAAGAGACCCAGTACTTC. The chain has TRBV6-5 and TRBJ2-1, with 8 bases aligning to TRBD1. The end of the DNA aligns better with TRBJ2-5, so the J call may be wrong. Germline CDR1 and CDR2: MNHEY and SVGAGI. The CDR3 extends over 15 amino acids.

The chain links TRBV19 to TRBJ1-1; 10 bases map to TRBD1. CDR1 is LNHDA, CDR2 SQIVND, per germline (reference sequence). V gave up 6 bases and J gave up 0 bases; unmatched junction bases: 4. The CDR3 has 15 amino acids. The DNA of the CDR3 is TGTGCCAGTAGGGGACAGGGGCGATTGAACACTGAAGCTTTCTTT. This gives the protein CASRGQGRLNTEAFF.

This clonotype has a count of ten or more. The genes are TRBV27 and TRBJ2-3, with 7 bases that match TRBD1. CDR1 and CDR2 from the germline V gene are MNHEY and SMNVEV (reference sequence). V gave up 7 bases and J gave up 6 bases; unmatched junction bases: 16. This CDR3 region has 16 residues. In DNA, the CDR3 is TGTGCCAGCACCCCCGGAACAGGGGTCTGGGGCGATACGCAGTATTTT. Protein: CASTPGTGVWGDTQYF.

This clonotype occurred many times. The V call is TRBV5-4, the J call TRBJ2-3; D is ambiguous. The CDR3 is 13 amino acids. Per germline, CDR1 SGHNT and CDR2 YYREEE (reference sequence). Trimming left V 7 bases short and J 3 bases short, with 12 bases between. CDR3 loop: CASRLWATDTQYF. CDR3 coding DNA: TGTGCCAGCCGACTGTGGGCAACAGATACGCAGTATTTT. The entire variable domain, with the rest obtained from reference TRBV5-4 and TRBJ2-3, is as follows: ETGVTQSPTHLIKTRGQQVTLRCSSQSGHNTVSWYQQALGQGPQFIFQYYREEENGRGNFPPRFSGLQFPNYSSELNVNALELDDSALYLCASRLWATDTQYFGPGTRLTVL.

This clonotype turned up a few times. The chain combines TRBV14 with TRBJ2-4; D is ambiguous. This CDR3 is 14 amino acids long. CDR1 is SGHDN, CDR2 FVKESK, per germline. Trimming left V 6 bases short and J 1 base short, with 10 bases between. In DNA form, the CDR3 reads TGTGCCAGCAGTGACGCAAGTGCCAAAAACATTCAGTACTTC. Protein sequence: CASSDASAKNIQYF.

About this clonotype itself: Given a far larger clone just one base away, this is likely a sequencing read error. This chain uses TRBV11-2 with TRBJ2-7, with TRBD2 matching over 7 bases. The germline CDR1 and CDR2 sequences are SGHAT and FQNNGV. This CDR3 region has 14 residues. The CDR3 DNA sequence: TGCGCCAGCCGGCCTGGGACTACCTCCTACGAGGAGTACTTC. Its protein is CASRPGTTSYEEYF.

The CDR3: CSASLESRGYTF. CDR3 DNA sequence: TGCAGTGCTAGCCTGGAGTCACGGGGCTACACCTTC. The V call is TRBV20-1, the J call TRBJ1-2; no definite D call. V lost 3 bases and J lost 8, with 13 bases in between. The CDR3 sequence is 12 residues long. CDR1 and CDR2 from the germline V gene are DFQATT and SNEGSKA (reference sequence).

At least ten counts were recorded for this clonotype. V gene TRBV4-1 combines with J gene TRBJ1-1; D may be TRBD1 (6 bases). Germline lookup yields CDR1 MGHRA and CDR2 YSYEKL. This CDR3 is built from 15 residues. Trimming left V 1 base short and J 4 bases short, with 13 bases between. In DNA, the CDR3 is TGCGCCAGCAGCCAAGGTGACAGGCGGAGCACTGAAGCTTTCTTT. Translated, it gives CASSQGDRRSTEAFF.

This clonotype was found once. This CDR3 is CASSDGGFTDTQYF. CDR3 coding DNA: TGCGCCAGCAGTGATGGGGGATTCACAGATACGCAGTATTTT. The rearrangement joins TRBV10-2 to TRBJ2-3; D may match TRBD1 or TRBD2 (5 bases each). The CDR3 has 14 residues. Germline loops: CDR1 WSHSY, CDR2 SAAADI. Trimming shortened V by 3 bases and J by 2 bases, and 9 bases separated the two germline ends.

This clonotype appeared many times. This chain uses TRBV20-1 with TRBJ2-1, with 12 bases fitting TRBD2. Losses at the gene ends were 3 bases for V and 5 bases for J; bases not matched to a gene: 5. Germline CDR1 DFQATT, CDR2 SNEGSKA (reference sequence). CDR3 size: 15 residues. The CDR3 bases are TGCAGTGCTAGGTCGACTAGCGGGAGTCACAATGAGCAGTTCTTC. Translation: CSARSTSGSHNEQFF.

This clonotype has a handful of counts. V and J are TRBV6-2 or TRBV6-3 and TRBJ2-3; 10 nucleotides match TRBD2. Germline CDR1 reads MNHEY; CDR2 reads SVGEGT. Trimming took 5 bases from V and 0 from J; bases not matched to a gene: 5. The CDR3 spans 16 residues. Here the CDR3 reads CASSDLAGGSTDTQYF. The DNA of the CDR3 is TGTGCCAGCAGTGATTTAGCGGGGGGTAGCACAGATACGCAGTATTTT.

This clonotype was detected ten times or more. The J gene is TRBJ2-3, the V gene TRBV4-1, with D unresolved. The germline V gene encodes CDR1 MGHRA and CDR2 YSYEKL. Trimming cost V 2 bases and J 0 bases, with 9 bases left between them. This CDR3 is built from 15 residues. CDR3 residues: CASSQRSPSTDTQYF. The CDR3 region has the DNA TGCGCCAGCAGCCAACGGTCTCCTAGCACAGATACGCAGTATTTT.

At least ten counts were recorded for this clonotype. The V and J genes are TRBV28 and TRBJ2-7; D is unresolved. V lost 2 bases to trimming and J lost 3 bases, with 5 bases between them. This CDR3 comprises 12 residues. In germline, CDR1 is MDHEN, CDR2 SYDVKM. CDR3 DNA: TGTGCCAGCAGTTTAAACCGCTACGAGCAGTACTTC. Protein product: CASSLNRYEQYF.

At least ten counts were recorded for this clonotype. This chain uses TRBV29-1 with TRBJ2-7; TRBD2 matches at 9 bases. The V segment lost 2 bases and the J segment 4 bases; nucleotides outside the gene matches: 15. Per germline, CDR1 SQVTM and CDR2 ANQGSEA. The CDR3 spans 17 residues. The CDR3 coding sequence is TGCAGCGTTGAACTACCCGCTAGCGGGGCCTCTTATTACGAGCAGTACTTC. This translates into CSVELPASGASYYEQYF.

Many counts were recorded for this clonotype. V gene TRBV6-2 or TRBV6-3 combines with J gene TRBJ2-7, with TRBD2 as a possible D gene (6 bases). Germline V gives CDR1 MNHEY, CDR2 SVGEGT. The germline V and J ends were trimmed by 10 bases and 2 bases, with 18 bases remaining between them. The CDR3 sequence is 14 residues long. The chain's CDR3 is CAIAFRDWTYEQYF. The CDR3 DNA reads TGTGCCATCGCCTTCCGGGACTGGACCTACGAGCAGTACTTC.

V and J are TRBV9 and TRBJ1-3; D ambiguous. The CDR3 length is 16 residues. CDR1 SGDLS and CDR2 YYNGEE come from the germline V gene. Trimming took 4 bases from V and 0 from J, leaving 14 bases between them. CDR3 DNA: TGTGCCAGCAGCCCCCGTCCCTCGAGCTCTGGAAACACCATATATTTT. Its translation: CASSPRPSSSGNTIYF. Full variable domain (outside the CDR3, taken from reference TRBV9 and TRBJ1-3): DSGVTQTPKHLITATGQRVTLRCSPRSGDLSVYWYQQSLDQGLQFLIQYYNGEERAKGNILERFSAQQFPDLHSELNLSSLELGDSALYFCASSPRPSSSGNTIYFGEGSWLTVV.

Worth noting for this clonotype: An end of the junction does not agree with germline; a read error may underlie this. The chain links TRBV20-1 to TRBJ1-1, with 11 bases aligning to TRBD1. CDR3 length equals 17 residues. Germline V gene lookup returns CDR1 DFQATT and CDR2 SNEGSKA (reference sequence). The CDR3 sequence is CSARRTDRGLWYTEASF. The CDR3 coding sequence is TGCAGTGCCCGGAGGACGGACAGGGGGCTATGGTACACTGAAGCTTCCTTT.